This section outlines one TCR beta chain sequence together with its context. Antigen specificity is unknown. The sample belongs to a study of brain T cells in children with intractable seizures. Surgery cases with the highest brain T cell transcript signatures were chosen for sequencing. Patients received at least one anti-epileptic drug before surgery. The study's findings and limits: Pre-surgery blood may have been undersampled, hiding some clones. Patients' HCMV serostatus was unknown; virus specificity rests on CDR3 similarity alone.

TCRdb keeps only in-frame clones here, not all; method: immunoSEQ multiplex PCR. The sample shows around 70,000 clones, about 92% of them seen only once. Germline V gives CDR1 PRHDT, CDR2 FYEKMQ (reference sequence). This CDR3 has 11 amino acids. V was cut by 0 bases and J by 6 bases, with 3 bases left in between. This clonotype was obtained from a boy in the first two years of life with tuberous sclerosis and intractable seizures. This specimen consisted of peripheral blood, obtained at surgery. This sequence joins TRBV13 and TRBJ2-7; D gene unclear. CDR3 nucleotide sequence: TGTGCCAGCAGCTTAGGGGGCGAGCAGTACTTC. As protein: CASSLGGEQYF.